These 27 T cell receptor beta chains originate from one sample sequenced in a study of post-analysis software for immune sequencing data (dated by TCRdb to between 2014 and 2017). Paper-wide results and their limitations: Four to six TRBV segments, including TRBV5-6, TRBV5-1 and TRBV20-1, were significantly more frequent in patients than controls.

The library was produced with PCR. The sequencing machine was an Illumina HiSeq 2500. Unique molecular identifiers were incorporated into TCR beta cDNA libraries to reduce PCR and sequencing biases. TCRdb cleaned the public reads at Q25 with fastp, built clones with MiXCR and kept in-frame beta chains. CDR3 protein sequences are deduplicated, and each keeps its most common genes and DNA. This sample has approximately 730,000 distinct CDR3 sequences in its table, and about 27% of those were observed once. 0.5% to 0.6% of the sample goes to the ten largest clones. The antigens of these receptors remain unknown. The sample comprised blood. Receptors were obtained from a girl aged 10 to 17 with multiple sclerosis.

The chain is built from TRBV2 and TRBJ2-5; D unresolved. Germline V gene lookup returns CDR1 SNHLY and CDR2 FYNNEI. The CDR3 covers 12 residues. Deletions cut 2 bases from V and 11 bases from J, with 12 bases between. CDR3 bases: TGTGCCAGCAGTGAAAGACGGTCCTCTCAGTACTTC. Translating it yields CASSERRSSQYF.

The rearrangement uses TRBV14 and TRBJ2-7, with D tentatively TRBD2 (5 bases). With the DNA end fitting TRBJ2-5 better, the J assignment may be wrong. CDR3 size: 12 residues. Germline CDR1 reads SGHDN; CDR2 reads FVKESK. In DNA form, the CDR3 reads TGTGCCAGCAGCGATGAACTAGGGACCCAGTACTTC. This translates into CASSDELGTQYF.

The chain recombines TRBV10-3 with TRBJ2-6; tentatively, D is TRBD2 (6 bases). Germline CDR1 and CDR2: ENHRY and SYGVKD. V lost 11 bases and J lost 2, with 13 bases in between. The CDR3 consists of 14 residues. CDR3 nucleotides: TGTGCCCTCGGTAGGGAGGCTGGGGCCAACGTCCTGACTTTC. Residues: CALGREAGANVLTF.

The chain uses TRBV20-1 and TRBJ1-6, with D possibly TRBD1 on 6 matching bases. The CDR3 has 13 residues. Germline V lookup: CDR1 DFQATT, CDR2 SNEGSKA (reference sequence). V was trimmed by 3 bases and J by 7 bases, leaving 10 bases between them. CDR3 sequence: CSARDSSNSPLHF. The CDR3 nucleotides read TGCAGTGCTAGGGACAGCTCGAATTCACCCCTCCACTTT.

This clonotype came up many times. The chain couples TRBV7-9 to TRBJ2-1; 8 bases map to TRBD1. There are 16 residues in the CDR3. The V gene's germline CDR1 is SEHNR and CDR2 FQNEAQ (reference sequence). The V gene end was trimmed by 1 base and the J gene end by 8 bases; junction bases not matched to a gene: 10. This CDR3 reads CASSLVDGQGPHEQFF. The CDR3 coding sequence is TGTGCCAGCAGCTTAGTCGACGGACAGGGTCCCCATGAGCAGTTCTTC.

The CDR3 bases are TGTGCCAGCAGCGTAGGAGGTTACAATCAGCCCCAGCATTTT. It translates to CASSVGGYNQPQHF. This sequence joins TRBV9 and TRBJ1-5; no clear D. V lost 0 bases and J lost 3, with 7 bases in between. Germline-derived CDR1 and CDR2 are SGDLS and YYNGEE. This CDR3 comprises 14 residues. The complete variable domain, with remaining parts taken from reference TRBV9 and TRBJ1-5, reads DSGVTQTPKHLITATGQRVTLRCSPRSGDLSVYWYQQSLDQGLQFLIQYYNGEERAKGNILERFSAQQFPDLHSELNLSSLELGDSALYFCASSVGGYNQPQHFGDGTRLSIL.

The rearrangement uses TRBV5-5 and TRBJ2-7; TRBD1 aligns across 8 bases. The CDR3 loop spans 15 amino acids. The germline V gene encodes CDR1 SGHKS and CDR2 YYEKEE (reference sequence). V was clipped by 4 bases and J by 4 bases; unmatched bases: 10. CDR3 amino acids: CASSPRTGIVYEQYF. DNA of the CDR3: TGTGCCAGCAGCCCCAGGACAGGGATAGTTTACGAGCAGTACTTC. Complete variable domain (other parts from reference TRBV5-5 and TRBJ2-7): DAGVTQSPTHLIKTRGQQVTLRCSPISGHKSVSWYQQVLGQGPQFIFQYYEKEERGRGNFPDRFSARQFPNYSSELNVNALLLGDSALYLCASSPRTGIVYEQYFGPGTRLTVT.

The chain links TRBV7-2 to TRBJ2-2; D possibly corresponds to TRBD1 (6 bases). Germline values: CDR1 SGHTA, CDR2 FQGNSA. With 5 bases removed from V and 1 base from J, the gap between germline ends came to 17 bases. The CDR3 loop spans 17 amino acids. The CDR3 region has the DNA TGTGCCAGCAGCCTTGGGCCCGGGACACTGAACACCGGGGAGCTGTTTTTT. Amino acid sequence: CASSLGPGTLNTGELFF.

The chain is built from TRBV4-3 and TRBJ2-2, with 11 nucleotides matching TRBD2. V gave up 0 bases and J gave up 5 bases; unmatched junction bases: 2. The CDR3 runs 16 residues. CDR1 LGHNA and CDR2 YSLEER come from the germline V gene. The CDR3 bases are TGCGCCAGCAGCCAAGAACGGACTAGCGGGACCGGGGAGCTGTTTTTT. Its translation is CASSQERTSGTGELFF.

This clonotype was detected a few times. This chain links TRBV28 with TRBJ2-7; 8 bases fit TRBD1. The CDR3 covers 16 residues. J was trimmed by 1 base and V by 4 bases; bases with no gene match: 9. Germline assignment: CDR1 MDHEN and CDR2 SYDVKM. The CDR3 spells CASSSVGTGNSYEQYF. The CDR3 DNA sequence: TGTGCCAGCAGTTCGGTAGGGACAGGAAATTCCTACGAGCAGTACTTC.

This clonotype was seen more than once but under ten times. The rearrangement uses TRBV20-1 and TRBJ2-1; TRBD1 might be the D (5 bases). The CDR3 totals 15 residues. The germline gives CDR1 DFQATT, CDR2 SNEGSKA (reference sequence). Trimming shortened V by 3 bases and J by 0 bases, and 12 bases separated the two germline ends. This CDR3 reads CSARLQGSSYNEQFF. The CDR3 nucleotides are TGCAGTGCTAGGCTCCAGGGTAGCTCCTACAATGAGCAGTTCTTC.

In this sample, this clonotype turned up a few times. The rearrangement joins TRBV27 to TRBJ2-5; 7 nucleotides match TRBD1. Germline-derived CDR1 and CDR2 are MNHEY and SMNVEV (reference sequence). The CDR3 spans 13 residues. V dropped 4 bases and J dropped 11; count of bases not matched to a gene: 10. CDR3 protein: CASSSLDRLTQYF. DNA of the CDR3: TGTGCCAGCAGTTCCCTGGACAGGTTGACGCAGTACTTC.

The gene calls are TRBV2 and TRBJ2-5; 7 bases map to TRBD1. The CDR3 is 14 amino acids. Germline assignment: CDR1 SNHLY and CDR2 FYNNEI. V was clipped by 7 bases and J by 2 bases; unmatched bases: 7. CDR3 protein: CASTYGDSQETQYF. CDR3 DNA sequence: TGTGCCAGCACATACGGGGACAGTCAAGAGACCCAGTACTTC.

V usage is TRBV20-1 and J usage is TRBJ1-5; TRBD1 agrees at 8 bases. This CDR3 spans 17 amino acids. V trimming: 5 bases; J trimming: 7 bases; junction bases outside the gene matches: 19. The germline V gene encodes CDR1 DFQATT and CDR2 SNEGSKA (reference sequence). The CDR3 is CSAASYGETGAGQPQHF. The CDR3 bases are TGCAGTGCTGCCTCGTATGGGGAGACAGGGGCGGGGCAGCCCCAGCATTTT.

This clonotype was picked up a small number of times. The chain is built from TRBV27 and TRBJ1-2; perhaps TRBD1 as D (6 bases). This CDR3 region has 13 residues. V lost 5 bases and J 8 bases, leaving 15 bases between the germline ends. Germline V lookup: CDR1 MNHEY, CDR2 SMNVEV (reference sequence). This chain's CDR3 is CASSVGGGLGYTF. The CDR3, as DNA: TGTGCCAGCAGTGTGGGAGGGGGGCTCGGCTACACCTTC.

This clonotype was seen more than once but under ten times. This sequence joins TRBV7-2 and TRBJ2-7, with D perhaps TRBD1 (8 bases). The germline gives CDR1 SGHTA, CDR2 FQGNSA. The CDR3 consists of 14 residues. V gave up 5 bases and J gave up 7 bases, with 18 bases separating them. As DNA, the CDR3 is TGTGCCAGCAGCCCGGACAGGGAAGCGGGGGAGCAGTACTTC. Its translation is CASSPDREAGEQYF.

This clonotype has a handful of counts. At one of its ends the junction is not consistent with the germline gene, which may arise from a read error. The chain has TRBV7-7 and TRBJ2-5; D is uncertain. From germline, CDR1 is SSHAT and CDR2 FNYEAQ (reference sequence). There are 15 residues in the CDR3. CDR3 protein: CASSQGVGLGETQYF. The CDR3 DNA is TGTGCTAGCAGCCAAGGAGTAGGTCTCGGAGAGACCCAGTACTTC.

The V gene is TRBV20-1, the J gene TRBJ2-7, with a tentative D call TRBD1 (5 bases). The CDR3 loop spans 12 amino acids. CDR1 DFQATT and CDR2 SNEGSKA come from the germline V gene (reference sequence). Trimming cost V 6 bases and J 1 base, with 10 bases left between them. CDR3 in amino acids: CSAKKGSYEQYF. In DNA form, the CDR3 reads TGCAGTGCGAAGAAGGGGTCCTACGAGCAGTACTTC.

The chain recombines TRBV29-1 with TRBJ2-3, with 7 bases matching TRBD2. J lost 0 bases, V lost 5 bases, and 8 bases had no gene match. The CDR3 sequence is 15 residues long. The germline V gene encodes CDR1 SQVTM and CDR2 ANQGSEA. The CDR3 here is CSVLPLASSTDTQYF. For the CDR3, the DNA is TGCAGCGTTTTACCACTAGCGTCTAGCACAGATACGCAGTATTTT.

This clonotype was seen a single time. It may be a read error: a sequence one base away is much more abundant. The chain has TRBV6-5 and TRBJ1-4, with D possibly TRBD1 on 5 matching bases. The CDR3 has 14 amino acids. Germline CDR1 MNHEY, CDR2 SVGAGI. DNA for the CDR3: TGTGCCGGCAGTAGGGGCGCAACTAATGAAAAACTGTTTTTT. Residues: CAGSRGATNEKLFF.

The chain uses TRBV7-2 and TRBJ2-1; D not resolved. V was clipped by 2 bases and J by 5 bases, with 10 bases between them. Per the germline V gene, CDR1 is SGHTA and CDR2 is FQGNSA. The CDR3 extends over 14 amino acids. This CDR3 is CASSLLLAHNEQFF. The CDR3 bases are TGTGCCAGCAGCTTACTGTTAGCACACAATGAGCAGTTCTTC. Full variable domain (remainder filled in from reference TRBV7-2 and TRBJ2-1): GAGVSQSPSNKVTEKGKDVELRCDPISGHTALYWYRQSLGQGLEFLIYFQGNSAPDKSGLPSDRFSAERTGGSVSTLTIQRTQQEDSAVYLCASSLLLAHNEQFFGPGTRLTVL.

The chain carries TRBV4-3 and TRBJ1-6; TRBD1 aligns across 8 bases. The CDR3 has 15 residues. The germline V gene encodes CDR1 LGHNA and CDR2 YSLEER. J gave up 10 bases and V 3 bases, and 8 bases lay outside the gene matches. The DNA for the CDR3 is TGCGCCAGCAGCCAGAGACAGGGGCAGGGATCACCCCTCCACTTT. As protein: CASSQRQGQGSPLHF.

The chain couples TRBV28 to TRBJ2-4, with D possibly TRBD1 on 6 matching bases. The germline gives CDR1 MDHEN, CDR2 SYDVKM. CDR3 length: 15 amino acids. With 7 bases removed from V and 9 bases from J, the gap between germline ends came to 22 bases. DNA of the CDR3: TGTGCCAGCACCTCACAGGGAAGTTGGTCCGGCATTCAGTACTTC. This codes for CASTSQGSWSGIQYF.

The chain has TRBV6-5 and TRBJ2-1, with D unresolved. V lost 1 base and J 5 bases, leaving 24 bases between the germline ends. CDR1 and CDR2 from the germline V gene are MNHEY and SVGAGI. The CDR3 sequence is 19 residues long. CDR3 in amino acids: CASSYYGVGDGIGDNEQFF. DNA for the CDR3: TGTGCCAGCAGTTACTACGGCGTTGGGGATGGGATTGGGGACAATGAGCAGTTCTTC.

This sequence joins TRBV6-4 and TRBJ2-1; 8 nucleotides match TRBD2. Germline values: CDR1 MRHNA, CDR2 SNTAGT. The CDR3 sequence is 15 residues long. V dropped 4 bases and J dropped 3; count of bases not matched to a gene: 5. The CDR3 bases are TGTGCCAGCAGTGTTAGGAGCGGGAGCTACAATGAGCAGTTCTTC. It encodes CASSVRSGSYNEQFF.

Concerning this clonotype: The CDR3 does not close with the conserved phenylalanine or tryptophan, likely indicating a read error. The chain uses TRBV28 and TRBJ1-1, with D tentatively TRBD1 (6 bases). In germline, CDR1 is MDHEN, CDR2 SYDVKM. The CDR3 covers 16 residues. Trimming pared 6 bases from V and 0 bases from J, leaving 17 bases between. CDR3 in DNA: TGTGCCAGCAGCCCGATTCGGGGGCGAGTGAACACTGAAGCTTTCTTG. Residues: CASSPIRGRVNTEAFL.

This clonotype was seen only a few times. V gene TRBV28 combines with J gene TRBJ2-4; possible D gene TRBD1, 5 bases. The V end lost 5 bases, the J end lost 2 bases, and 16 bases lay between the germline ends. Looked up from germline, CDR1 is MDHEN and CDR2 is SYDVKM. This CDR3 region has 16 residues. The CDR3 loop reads CASSPRSGWSKNIQYF. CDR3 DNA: TGTGCCAGCAGTCCACGGTCAGGGTGGTCCAAAAACATTCAGTACTTC.